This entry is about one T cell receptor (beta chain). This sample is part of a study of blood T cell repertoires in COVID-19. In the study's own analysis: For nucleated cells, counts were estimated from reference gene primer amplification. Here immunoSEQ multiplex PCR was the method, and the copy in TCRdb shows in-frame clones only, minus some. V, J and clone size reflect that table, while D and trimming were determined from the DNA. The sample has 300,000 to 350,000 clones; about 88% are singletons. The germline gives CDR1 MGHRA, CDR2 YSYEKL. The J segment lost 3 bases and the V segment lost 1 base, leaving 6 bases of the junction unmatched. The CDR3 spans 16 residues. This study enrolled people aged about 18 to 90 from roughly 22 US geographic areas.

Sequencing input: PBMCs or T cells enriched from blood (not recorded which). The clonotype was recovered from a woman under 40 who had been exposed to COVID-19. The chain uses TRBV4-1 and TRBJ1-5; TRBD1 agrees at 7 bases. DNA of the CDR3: TGCGCCAGCAGCCAAGCTGACAGGGAAACCAATCAGCCCCAGCATTTT. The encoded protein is CASSQADRETNQPQHF.